This is a list of T cell receptor beta chains from one sample in a study of blood T cells in healthy people across ages. MiXCR, applied by TCRdb to the 5' RACE reads, yields one record per CDR3 protein. The sample includes approximately 790,000 distinct CDR3 sequences, around 62% of them seen just once. The specimen sequenced was blood. The receptor set was obtained from a man younger than 40 in good health. Both conserved end residues are part of each CDR3. The order of the fields is V gene, D gene, J gene, clone size, CDR3 DNA, CDR3 protein. A D gene is named only where the DNA matches it firmly. Size tells how often a clone was seen (once, few, many) or the class of an expanded clone, and some rows leave it out.

V gene: TRBV7-2; D gene: -; J gene: TRBJ2-2; clone size: -; CDR3 DNA: TGTGCCAGCAGCTTACTGGCGGGGGCTTACACCGGGGAGCTGTTTTTT; CDR3 protein: CASSLLAGAYTGELFF
V gene: TRBV5-1; D gene: TRBD2; J gene: TRBJ2-1; clone size: -; CDR3 DNA: TGCGCCAGCAGTCCCCAAACTAGCGGGGGGAGTAATGAGCAGTTCTTC; CDR3 protein: CASSPQTSGGSNEQFF
V gene: TRBV5-1; D gene: TRBD2; J gene: TRBJ2-3; clone size: few; CDR3 DNA: TGCGCCAGCAGCCTTAGCGGGGTAGCAGATACGCAGTATTTT; CDR3 protein: CASSLSGVADTQYF
V gene: TRBV12-3/TRBV12-4; D gene: -; J gene: TRBJ1-1; clone size: -; CDR3 DNA: TGTGCCAGCAGTGGGTCTTCCCGTTCGGCTGAAGCTTTCTTT; CDR3 protein: CASSGSSRSAEAFF
V gene: TRBV28; D gene: TRBD1; J gene: TRBJ2-1; clone size: -; CDR3 DNA: TGTGCCAGCAGTGCACAGGGGGGCGCAAGGAATGAGCAGTTCTTC; CDR3 protein: CASSAQGGARNEQFF
V gene: TRBV12-3/TRBV12-4; D gene: TRBD1; J gene: TRBJ2-1; clone size: few; CDR3 DNA: TGTGCCAGCAGTTTGGGGACAGGGGAGCAGTTCTTC; CDR3 protein: CASSLGTGEQFF
V gene: TRBV9; D gene: TRBD1; J gene: TRBJ2-1; clone size: -; CDR3 DNA: TGTGCCAGCAGCGTAGCTGGGACAGTCTCCAATGAGCAGTTCTTC; CDR3 protein: CASSVAGTVSNEQFF
V gene: TRBV6-2/TRBV6-3; D gene: -; J gene: TRBJ2-1; clone size: -; CDR3 DNA: TGTGCCAGCAGGCATGGGTGGGACAATGAGCAGTTCTTC; CDR3 protein: CASRHGWDNEQFF
V gene: TRBV29-1; D gene: -; J gene: TRBJ2-2; clone size: -; CDR3 DNA: TGCAGCGCTGCGACAGGTGGCACCGGGGAGCTGTTTTTT; CDR3 protein: CSAATGGTGELFF
V gene: TRBV29-1; D gene: TRBD1; J gene: TRBJ2-7; clone size: -; CDR3 DNA: TGCAGCGTTGGACAGGGGGACTACGAGCAGTACTTC; CDR3 protein: CSVGQGDYEQYF
V gene: TRBV6-6; D gene: -; J gene: TRBJ2-7; clone size: -; CDR3 DNA: TGTGCCAGCAGTTACACACTAGGACAGTCCTACGAGCAGTACTTC; CDR3 protein: CASSYTLGQSYEQYF
V gene: TRBV29-1; D gene: TRBD1; J gene: TRBJ1-2; clone size: -; CDR3 DNA: TGCAGCGTTTCGGACAGGGGAGATGGCTACACCTTC; CDR3 protein: CSVSDRGDGYTF
V gene: TRBV7-2; D gene: -; J gene: TRBJ2-1; clone size: many; CDR3 DNA: TGTGCCAGCAGCTTAGAGAGCTCCTACAATGAGCAGTTCTTC; CDR3 protein: CASSLESSYNEQFF
V gene: TRBV29-1; D gene: -; J gene: TRBJ2-3; clone size: -; CDR3 DNA: TGCAGCGTGAGGGACCTACGGGATACGCAGTATTTT; CDR3 protein: CSVRDLRDTQYF
V gene: TRBV12-3/TRBV12-4; D gene: TRBD1; J gene: TRBJ2-3; clone size: few; CDR3 DNA: TGTGCCAGCAGTACAGGGGGCGCGGAAGATACGCAGTATTTT; CDR3 protein: CASSTGGAEDTQYF
V gene: TRBV4-3; D gene: TRBD2; J gene: TRBJ2-5; clone size: few; CDR3 DNA: TGCGCCAGCAGCCAAGGGCTAGCGGGGTACCAAGAGACCCAGTACTTC; CDR3 protein: CASSQGLAGYQETQYF
V gene: TRBV2; D gene: -; J gene: TRBJ2-2; clone size: -; CDR3 DNA: TGTGCCAGCAGATTTGACACCGGGGAGCTGTTTTTT; CDR3 protein: CASRFDTGELFF